Included here is one T cell receptor (beta chain) sequence, with context. The sample has other DNA sequences that encode this CDR3 too. Libraries were prepared by immunoSEQ multiplex PCR; TCRdb keeps only in-frame clonotypes and omits some of them. The table shows around 2.1 million clones, with 93% occurring only once. As defined, naive CD8 cells were CD45RO-negative and positively selected for CCR7, with terminally differentiated effector memory CD45RA+ cells excluded. The data stem from a study of shared clonotypes between healthy human individuals. Trimming took 5 bases from V and 3 from J; bases not matched to a gene: 5. The CDR3 loop spans 16 amino acids. Germline V gene data show CDR1 as SEHNR and CDR2 as FQNEAQ (reference sequence).

The V call is TRBV7-9, the J call TRBJ2-3; TRBD2 aligns across 13 bases. The sequence came from a man younger than 35 in good health. Some clones in this sample may be carry-over from other donors' samples. The sequencing input was naive CD8+ T cells from PBMCs. The CDR3 DNA follows: TGTGCCAGCAGCCCCCGGACTAGCGGGAGTACAGATACGCAGTATTTT. Translation: CASSPRTSGSTDTQYF.